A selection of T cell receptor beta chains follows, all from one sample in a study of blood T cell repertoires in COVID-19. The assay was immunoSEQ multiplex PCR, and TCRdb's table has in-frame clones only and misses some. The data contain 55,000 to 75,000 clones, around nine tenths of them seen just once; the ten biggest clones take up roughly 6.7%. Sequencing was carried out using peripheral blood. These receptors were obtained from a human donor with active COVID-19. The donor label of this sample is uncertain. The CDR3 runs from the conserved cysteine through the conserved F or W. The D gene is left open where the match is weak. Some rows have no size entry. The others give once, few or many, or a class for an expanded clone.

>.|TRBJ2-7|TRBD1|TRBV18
TGTGCCAGCTCACCCCGGAGGGGACAGGGGGCGTCTTACGAGCAGTACTTC
CASSPRRGQGASYEQYF
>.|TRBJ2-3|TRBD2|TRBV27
TGTGCCAGCAGTTCCTCACGGAGTAGCGGGGGGGGCACAGATACGCAGTATTTT
CASSSSRSSGGGTDTQYF
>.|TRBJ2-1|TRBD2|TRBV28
TGTGCCAGCACTAGCGGGAGTGGGTATGAGCAGTTCTTC
CASTSGSGYEQFF
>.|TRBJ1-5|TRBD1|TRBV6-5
TGTGCCAGCAGCCTAACAGGGGCAGACAATCAGCCCCAGCATTTT
CASSLTGADNQPQHF
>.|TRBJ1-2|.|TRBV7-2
TGTGCCAGCAGCTCAATGGGGGGGCTGATTAACTATGGCTACACCTTC
CASSSMGGLINYGYTF
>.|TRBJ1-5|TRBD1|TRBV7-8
TGTGCCAGCAGCGCAGCCGGGACAGCTAAAAATCAGCCCCAGCATTTT
CASSAAGTAKNQPQHF
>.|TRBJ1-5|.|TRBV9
TGTGCCAGCAGCGTCCGACAAAGGAGGAATCAGCCCCAGCATTTT
CASSVRQRRNQPQHF
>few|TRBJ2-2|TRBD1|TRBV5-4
TGTGCCAGCAGCCCCGGACAGGACACCGGGGAGCTGTTTTTT
CASSPGQDTGELFF
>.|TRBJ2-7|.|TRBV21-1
TGTGCCAGCAGCTCTCCGGGACTAGCGGGGGGAAGATACGAGCAGTACTTC
CASSSPGLAGGRYEQYF
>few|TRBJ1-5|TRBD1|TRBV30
TGTGCCTGGAGTGTAGTGACAGGGGGTCAGCCCCAGCATTTT
CAWSVVTGGQPQHF
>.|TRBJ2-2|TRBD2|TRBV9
TGTGCCAGCAGCGTAGCAGAGGTAGCGGGGTTTACGGACACCGGGGAGCTGTTTTTT
CASSVAEVAGFTDTGELFF
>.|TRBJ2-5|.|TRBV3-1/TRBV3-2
TGTGCCAGCAGCCAAGAGGACTTGCGGGAGACCCAGTACTTC
CASSQEDLRETQYF
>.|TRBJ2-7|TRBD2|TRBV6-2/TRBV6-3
TGTGCCAGCAGTTACCCTCCTAGCGGGAAGTCGCTACTCGAGCAGTACTTC
CASSYPPSGKSLLEQYF
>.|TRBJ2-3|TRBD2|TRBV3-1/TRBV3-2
TGTGCCAGCAGCCCGACTAGCGGGTACACAGATACGCAGTATTTT
CASSPTSGYTDTQYF
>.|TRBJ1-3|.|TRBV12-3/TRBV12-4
TGTGCCAGCAGTTTAAGCGGAAACACCATATATTTT
CASSLSGNTIYF
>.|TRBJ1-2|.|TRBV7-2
TGTGCCAGCAGCTTATCTTCAGGGTCCCCGGATGGCTACACCTTC
CASSLSSGSPDGYTF
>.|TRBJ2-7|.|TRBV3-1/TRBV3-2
TGTGCCAGCAGTCAACAGGGCTCCTACGAGCAGTACTTC
CASSQQGSYEQYF
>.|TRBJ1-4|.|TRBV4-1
TGCGCCAGCAGCCAGGCACAGCTTAATGAAAAACTGTTTTTT
CASSQAQLNEKLFF
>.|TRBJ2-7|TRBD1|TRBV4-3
TGCGCCAGCAGCCAAGATAGGACAGGATACGAGCAGTACTTC
CASSQDRTGYEQYF
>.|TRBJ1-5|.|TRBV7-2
TGTGCCAGCAGCGTCGGGAGTCCGAATCAGCCCCAGCATTTT
CASSVGSPNQPQHF
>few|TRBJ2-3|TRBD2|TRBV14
TGTGCCAGCAGCCTCGGACTAGGGTCAGATACGCAGTATTTT
CASSLGLGSDTQYF
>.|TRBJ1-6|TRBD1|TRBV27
TGTGCCAGCAGCCCCGGACAGGGGGGGTCCGAGCGAGGGAGCTCCTATAATTCACCCCTCCACTTT
CASSPGQGGSERGSSYNSPLHF
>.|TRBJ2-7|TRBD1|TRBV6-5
TGTGCCAGCCAGGGACAGGGGTACGAGCAGTACTTC
CASQGQGYEQYF
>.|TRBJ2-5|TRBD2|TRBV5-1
TGCGCCAGCAGCTTGGGGGGCGGGAGAGGTGAGACCCAGTACTTC
CASSLGGGRGETQYF
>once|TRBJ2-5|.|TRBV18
TGTGCCAGCTCACCACGAACTCTGGACTCGACACTCCCGACCCAGTACTTC
CASSPRTLDSTLPTQYF
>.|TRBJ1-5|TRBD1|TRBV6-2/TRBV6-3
TGTGCCAGCAGTTACCTTCGACAGGGGTATCATAGCAATCAGCCCCAGCATTTT
CASSYLRQGYHSNQPQHF
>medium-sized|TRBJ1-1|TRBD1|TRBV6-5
TGTGCCAGCAGTAACTTTAGACAGGGCATGGTGGAAGCTTTCTTT
CASSNFRQGMVEAFF
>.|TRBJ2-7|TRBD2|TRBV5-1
TGCGCCAGCAGGCGGGAGATCGCCTCCTACGAGCAGTACTTC
CASRREIASYEQYF
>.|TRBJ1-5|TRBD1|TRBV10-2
TGCGCCAGCAGGGGTACAGGGGATCCCAATCAGCCCCAGCATTTT
CASRGTGDPNQPQHF
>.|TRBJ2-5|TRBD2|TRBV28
TGTGCCAGCAGGACTAGCGGGAGGAAACAAGAGACCCAGTACTTC
CASRTSGRKQETQYF
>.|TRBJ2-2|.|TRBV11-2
TGTGCCAGCAGCTTAGATGTGGCTAGCGTGAACACCGGGGAGCTGTTTTTT
CASSLDVASVNTGELFF
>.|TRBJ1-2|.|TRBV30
TGTGCCTGGAGTCCAGGGGTGGTTGGTGGCTACACCTTC
CAWSPGVVGGYTF
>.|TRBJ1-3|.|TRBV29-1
TGCAGCGTCCCGGACAGCTCTGGAAACACCATATATTTT
CSVPDSSGNTIYF
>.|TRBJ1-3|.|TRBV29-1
TGCAGCGTTTGGACAGACCGAAACACCATATATTTT
CSVWTDRNTIYF
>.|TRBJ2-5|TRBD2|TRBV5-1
TGCGCCAGCAGCGACCCCGGGACTAGCGGGGGATCGGAGACCCAGTACTTC
CASSDPGTSGGSETQYF
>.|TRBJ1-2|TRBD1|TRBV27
TGTGCCAGCAGTCCTAGGACAGGCCTTAACTATGGCTACACCTTC
CASSPRTGLNYGYTF
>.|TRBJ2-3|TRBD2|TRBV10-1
TGCGCCAGCAGTGGGGCTAGCGGGGGAGATACGCAGTATTTT
CASSGASGGDTQYF
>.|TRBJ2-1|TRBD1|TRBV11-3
TGTGCCAGCAGCTTAGAGGTCAGGGGGCGGTGGGAGCAGTTCTTC
CASSLEVRGRWEQFF
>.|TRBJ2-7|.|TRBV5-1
TGCGCCAGCAGTCGGACTTACGCGACGGAGGGTCGCGAGCAGTACTTC
CASSRTYATEGREQYF
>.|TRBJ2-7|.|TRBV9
TGTGCCAGCAGCGTAGAGGACGGTCCTAGGGGGAGTTACGAGCAGTACTTC
CASSVEDGPRGSYEQYF
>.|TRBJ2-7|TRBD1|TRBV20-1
TGCAGTGCTCCAACAGGGGCCGAGCAGTACTTC
CSAPTGAEQYF
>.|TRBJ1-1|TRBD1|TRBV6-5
TGTGCCAGCAGTTGGATGACAGGGAGCACTGAAGCTTTCTTT
CASSWMTGSTEAFF
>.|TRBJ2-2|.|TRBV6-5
TGTGCCAGCAGGACTAAGACAGGCACCGGGGAGCTGTTTTTT
CASRTKTGTGELFF
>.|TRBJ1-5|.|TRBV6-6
TGTGCCACCGGAGCAGGGCTTAATCAGCCCCAGCATTTT
CATGAGLNQPQHF
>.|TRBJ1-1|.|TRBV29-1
TGCAGCGTTTCTGCGGACACTGAAGCTTTCTTT
CSVSADTEAFF